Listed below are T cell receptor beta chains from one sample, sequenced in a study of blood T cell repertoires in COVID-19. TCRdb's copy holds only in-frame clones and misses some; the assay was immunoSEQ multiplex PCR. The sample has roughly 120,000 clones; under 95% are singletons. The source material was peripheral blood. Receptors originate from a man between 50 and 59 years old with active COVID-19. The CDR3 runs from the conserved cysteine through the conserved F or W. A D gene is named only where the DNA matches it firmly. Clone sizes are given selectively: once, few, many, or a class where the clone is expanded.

TGCGCCAGCAGCCAAGACCAGGTCGGAGATACGCAGTATTTT,CASSQDQVGDTQYF,TRBV4-1,.,TRBJ2-3,.
TGTGCCAGCAGCCAAGCCTGGCGGGAGAGAACCGGGGAGCTGTTTTTT,CASSQAWRERTGELFF,TRBV3-1/TRBV3-2,once,TRBJ2-2,TRBD2
TGTGCCAGCAGTGATCTTTCTAGCGGGAGGGCCCACAAAGAGACCCAGTACTTC,CASSDLSSGRAHKETQYF,TRBV2,.,TRBJ2-5,TRBD2
TGTGCCAGCTCACCGTGGCGGGAGACCACCGGGGAGCTGTTTTTT,CASSPWRETTGELFF,TRBV18,.,TRBJ2-2,TRBD2
TGCGCCAGCAGCCAACCGGGACAGGGGGACGGCTACACCTTC,CASSQPGQGDGYTF,TRBV4-1,once,TRBJ1-2,TRBD1
TGTGCTAGTGGGGACAGGGGACTCGGGGAGACCCAGTACTTC,CASGDRGLGETQYF,TRBV12-5,.,TRBJ2-5,TRBD1
TGTGCCACCAGCGGGGGTCGGGAGGGGCTAGGCGGGGAGCTGTTTTTT,CATSGGREGLGGELFF,TRBV15,.,TRBJ2-2,TRBD2
TGCGCCAGCAGCTTTCAGACAGGAGCTAACTATGGCTACACCTTC,CASSFQTGANYGYTF,TRBV5-1,.,TRBJ1-2,.
TGTGCCAGCAGTGACCCCCGACTAGCGGAAGAGACCCAGTACTTC,CASSDPRLAEETQYF,TRBV25-1,.,TRBJ2-5,TRBD2
TGTGCCAGCAGCCCGGGACTAGCGGGAGTAGTAGGCAATGAGCAGTTCTTC,CASSPGLAGVVGNEQFF,TRBV5-4,.,TRBJ2-1,TRBD2
TGTGCCAGCAGCTTGGACAGGGGGATCCCTCTCTACAATGAGCAGTTCTTC,CASSLDRGIPLYNEQFF,TRBV5-8,few,TRBJ2-1,TRBD1
TGTGCCAGCAGTTTACCTTTCGGACAGAACGAAAAACTGTTTTTT,CASSLPFGQNEKLFF,TRBV28,.,TRBJ1-4,.
TGTGCCAGTAACCGAGGATTGAACACTGAAGCTTTCTTT,CASNRGLNTEAFF,TRBV19,once,TRBJ1-1,.
TGTGCCAGCAGCCCGGGGGGCAGTTTTAATGAAAAACTGTTTTTT,CASSPGGSFNEKLFF,TRBV11-2,.,TRBJ1-4,.